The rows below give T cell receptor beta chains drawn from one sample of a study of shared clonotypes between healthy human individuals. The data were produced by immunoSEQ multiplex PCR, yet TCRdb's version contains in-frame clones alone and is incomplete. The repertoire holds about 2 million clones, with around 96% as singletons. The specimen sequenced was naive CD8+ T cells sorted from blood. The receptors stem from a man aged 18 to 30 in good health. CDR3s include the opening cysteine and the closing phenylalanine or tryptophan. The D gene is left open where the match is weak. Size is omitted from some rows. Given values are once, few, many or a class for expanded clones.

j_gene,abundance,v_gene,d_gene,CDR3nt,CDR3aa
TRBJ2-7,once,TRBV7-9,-,TGTGCCAGCAGCTTCGAGGGCGACGAGCAGTACTTC,CASSFEGDEQYF
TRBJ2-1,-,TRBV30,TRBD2,TGTGCCTGGGGCTCGGGAGGGCCCGGTGAGCAGTTCTTC,CAWGSGGPGEQFF
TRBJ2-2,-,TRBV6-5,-,TGTGCCAGCAGTTCGGGCCCGCACTCCGGGGAGCTGTTTTTT,CASSSGPHSGELFF
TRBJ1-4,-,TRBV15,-,TGTGCCACCAGCACCCAAGACAGCCTTGCTGAAAAACTGTTTTTT,CATSTQDSLAEKLFF
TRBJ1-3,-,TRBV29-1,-,TGCAGCGTTGTCAGGGTTGATGGAAACACCATATATTTT,CSVVRVDGNTIYF
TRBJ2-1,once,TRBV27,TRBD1,TGTGCCAGCACCCTTTATGCCATGAGGGGGACAGTAGGATGGGAGCAGTTCTTC,CASTLYAMRGTVGWEQFF
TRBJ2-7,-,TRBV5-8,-,TGTGCCAGCGCTACCGGTACTGGATCCTACGAGCAGTACTTC,CASATGTGSYEQYF
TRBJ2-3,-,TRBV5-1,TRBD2,TGCGCCAGCACTAGCGGGACGGAGTCAGATACGCAGTATTTT,CASTSGTESDTQYF
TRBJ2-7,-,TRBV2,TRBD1,TGTGCCAGCAGTGACCCAGGGGGTTATCTCGAGCAGTACTTC,CASSDPGGYLEQYF
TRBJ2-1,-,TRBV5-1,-,TGCGCCAGCAGCTTGTATACGGGGTCAAACAATGAGCAGTTCTTC,CASSLYTGSNNEQFF
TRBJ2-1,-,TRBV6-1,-,TGTGCCAGCAGTGCCCGCGGTGAGCAGTTCTTC,CASSARGEQFF
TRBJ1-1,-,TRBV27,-,TGTGCCAGCATACCGGGGGGCAGGGCCACTGAAGCTTTCTTT,CASIPGGRATEAFF
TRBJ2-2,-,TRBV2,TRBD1,TGTGCCAGCAGTGACGGGACAGGGAGACCCGGGGAGCTGTTTTTT,CASSDGTGRPGELFF
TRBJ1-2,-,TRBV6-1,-,TGTGCCAGCAGTGAACCGGCCGTTACTAACTATGGCTACACCTTC,CASSEPAVTNYGYTF
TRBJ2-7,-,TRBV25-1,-,TGTGCCAGCAGTGAACGATACGAGCAGTACTTC,CASSERYEQYF
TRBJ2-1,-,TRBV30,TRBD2,TGTGCCTGGAGTGGATTAGCGGGAGGGTACAATGAGCAGTTCTTC,CAWSGLAGGYNEQFF
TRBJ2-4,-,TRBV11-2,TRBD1,TGTGCCAGCAGCCCCACAGGGGGAGTCATTCAGTACTTC,CASSPTGGVIQYF
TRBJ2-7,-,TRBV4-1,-,TGCGCCAGCAGCTCCGACAGAGGCTACGAGCAGTACTTC,CASSSDRGYEQYF
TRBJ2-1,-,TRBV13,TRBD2,TGTGCCAGCCGGCTAGCGGCCTACAATGAGCAGTTCTTC,CASRLAAYNEQFF
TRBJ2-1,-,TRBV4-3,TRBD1,TGCGCCAGCAGCCTAGGACAGGGTTCCTATGAGCAGTTCTTC,CASSLGQGSYEQFF
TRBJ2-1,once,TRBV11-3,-,TGTGCCAGCAGCTTAGGGGGAGAGGTGTACAATGAGCAGTTCTTC,CASSLGGEVYNEQFF
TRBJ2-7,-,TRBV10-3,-,TGTGCCATCAGTTTCGCTGCTCAGGAGCAGTACTTC,CAISFAAQEQYF
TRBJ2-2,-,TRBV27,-,TGTGCCAGCAGTTTAGGTCCGGGGAGTTACACCGGGGAGCTGTTTTTT,CASSLGPGSYTGELFF
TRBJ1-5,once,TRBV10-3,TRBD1,TGTGCCGAGGAAGGGGGCGGTCAGCCCCAGCATTTT,CAEEGGGQPQHF
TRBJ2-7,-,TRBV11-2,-,TGTGCCAGCAGCCCAGATCACAGAACCTCCTACGAGCAGTACTTC,CASSPDHRTSYEQYF
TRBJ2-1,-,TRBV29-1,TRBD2,TGCAGCGTTGAAGGGTCTGCGGGAGGCCTGATCAATGAGCAGTTCTTC,CSVEGSAGGLINEQFF
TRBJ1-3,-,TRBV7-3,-,TGTGCCAGCAGCTTAAAGGGGCCAAAGCGGGACACCATATATTTT,CASSLKGPKRDTIYF
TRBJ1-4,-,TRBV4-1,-,TGCGCCAGCAGCCAAGGAGGGGAAAAACTGTTTTTT,CASSQGGEKLFF
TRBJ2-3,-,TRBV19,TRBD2,TGTGCCAGTAGTGTGCTGGGCGGGAGGGCCACAGATACGCAGTATTTT,CASSVLGGRATDTQYF
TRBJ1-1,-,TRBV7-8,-,TGTGCCAGCAGCCACGCCGTCGGGTGGGGGGACACTGAAGCTTTCTTT,CASSHAVGWGDTEAFF
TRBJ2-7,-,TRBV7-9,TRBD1,TGTGCCAGCAGCCCTCTCGGGGACAGGGACCCCTACGAGCAGTACTTC,CASSPLGDRDPYEQYF
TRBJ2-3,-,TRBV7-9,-,TGTGCCAGCAGCTTATCTAGTCCTGCAGATACGCAGTATTTT,CASSLSSPADTQYF
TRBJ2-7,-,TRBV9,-,TGTGCCAGCAGCATCGCGGGGAGCTACGAGCAGTACTTC,CASSIAGSYEQYF
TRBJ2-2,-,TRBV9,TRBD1,TGTGCCAGCAGCGTGGACCGGGACAGGGCTATCGACACCGGGGAGCTGTTTTTT,CASSVDRDRAIDTGELFF
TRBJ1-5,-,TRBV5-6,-,TGTGCCAGCAGCTTGATCCCAGGGGACCAGGTTTGGGTTTGGCAGCCCCAGCATTTT,CASSLIPGDQVWVWQPQHF
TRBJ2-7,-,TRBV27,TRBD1,TGTGCCAGCAGTGAAGGGACAGGGGGCTACGAGCAGTACTTC,CASSEGTGGYEQYF
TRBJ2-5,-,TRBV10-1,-,TGCGCCAGCAGTGTTGCCAGGGAGACCCAGTACTTC,CASSVARETQYF
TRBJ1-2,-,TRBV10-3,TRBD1,TGTGCCATCAGTGAGCTAGGGACAGGATCATACTATGGCTACACCTTC,CAISELGTGSYYGYTF
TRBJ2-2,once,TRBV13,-,TGTGCCAGCAGCTTAGGGCCCTTAACCGGGGAGCTGTTTTTT,CASSLGPLTGELFF
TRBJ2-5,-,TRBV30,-,TGTGCCTGGAGTGTATGGGACGAAGAGACCCAGTACTTC,CAWSVWDEETQYF
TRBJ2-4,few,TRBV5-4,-,TGTGCCAGCAGCTTGGGGGAGGAAAACATTCAGTACTTC,CASSLGEENIQYF
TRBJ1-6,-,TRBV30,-,TGTGCCTGGAAAAGAGTCAATTCACCCCTCCACTTT,CAWKRVNSPLHF
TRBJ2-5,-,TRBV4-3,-,TGCGCCAGCAGCCATCTAGTCCGGGAGACCCAGTACTTC,CASSHLVRETQYF
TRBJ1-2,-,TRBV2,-,TGTGCCAGCAGTGAACCGTTGGGGGAAGGACTCCAGGGCGGCTACACCTTC,CASSEPLGEGLQGGYTF